Reported below is one T cell receptor beta chain. Its target is not known. The data were obtained in a study of blood T cells in healthy people across ages. The use of a sample-barcoded 5' primer and a J-beta primer mix characterized a second PCR of roughly 7 to 11 cycles. TCRdb used MiXCR to reprocess the 5' RACE reads, holding one entry per CDR3 protein. There are approximately 1.5 million distinct CDR3 sequences in the sample; 35% to 45% occur only once, and more than 4% lies in the top ten. Every donor provided 9.5 to 10 milliliters of peripheral blood. PBMCs, at least 7 million per sample, were isolated. Study-wide findings and caveats: PBMCs were not sorted, which prevented a conclusive comparison of naive versus antigen-experienced cells.

The specimen was blood. This sequence was found in a woman in her late teens or twenties in good health.

The CDR3 DNA sequence: TGTGCCAGCAGCCCTGATGGGGGGCTTCAGCCCCAGCATTTT. It is translated as CASSPDGGLQPQHF. The rearrangement joins TRBV7-2 to TRBJ1-5; tentative D call: TRBD1 (6 bases). The ends were cut back, 5 bases at V and 6 bases at J, with 14 bases in the middle. The CDR3 is 14 amino acids. Germline V gene data show CDR1 as SGHTA and CDR2 as FQGNSA.